A selection of T cell receptor beta chains follows, all from one sample in a study of blood T cell repertoires in COVID-19. Here immunoSEQ multiplex PCR was the method, and the copy in TCRdb shows in-frame clones only, minus some. The sample shows fewer than 90,000 clones, around three quarters of them seen only once. Material: peripheral blood. These receptors were collected from a woman of 80 years or more with acute or convalescent COVID-19. Both conserved end residues are part of each CDR3. D genes are given only for firm matches. Not all rows give a size; the values are once, few, many and, for expanded clones, a class.

14	few	TRBV7-9	TRBD2	TRBJ2-1	CASSLASSGNEQFF	TGTGCCAGCAGCTTAGCCTCTAGCGGCAATGAGCAGTTCTTC
16	-	TRBV5-1	TRBD1	TRBJ2-3	CASSLLRTGVTDTQYF	TGCGCCAGCAGCTTGCTGAGGACAGGGGTAACAGATACGCAGTATTTT
15	-	TRBV25-1	TRBD1	TRBJ2-3	CASSNQGAKTDTQYF	TGTGCCAGCAGCAACCAGGGGGCAAAAACAGATACGCAGTATTTT
14	-	TRBV5-4	-	TRBJ2-7	CASSLQADPTKKYF	TGTGCCAGCAGCTTGCAGGCCGACCCTACGAAGAAGTACTTC
15	-	TRBV19	-	TRBJ1-5	CASSPRGGGNQPQHF	TGTGCCAGTAGCCCCAGGGGAGGGGGCAATCAGCCCCAGCATTTT
15	-	TRBV3-1/TRBV3-2	TRBD2	TRBJ2-7	CASSQVSGSGYEQYF	TGTGCCAGCAGCCAAGTTAGCGGGAGCGGTTACGAGCAGTACTTC
13	-	TRBV6-5	-	TRBJ2-1	CASSLLDYNEQFF	TGTGCCAGCAGTCTACTAGACTACAATGAGCAGTTCTTC
15	-	TRBV5-1	TRBD1	TRBJ2-5	CASSLQQGYQETQYF	TGCGCCAGCAGCTTACAACAGGGGTACCAAGAGACCCAGTACTTC
14	few	TRBV5-3	TRBD1	TRBJ2-2	CARSQGVATGELFF	TGTGCCAGAAGCCAGGGGGTGGCTACCGGGGAGCTGTTTTTT
11	-	TRBV28	-	TRBJ2-1	CASSLTREQFF	TGTGCCAGCAGCCTGACTAGGGAGCAGTTCTTC
15	-	TRBV23-1	-	TRBJ1-4	CASSQSRSRAEKLFF	TGCGCCAGCAGTCAATCAAGATCCAGGGCTGAAAAACTGTTTTTT
15	many	TRBV6-5	TRBD1	TRBJ1-2	CASSSRDRSNYGYTF	TGTGCCAGCAGTTCGAGGGACAGGAGCAACTATGGCTACACCTTC
15	-	TRBV15	-	TRBJ2-6	CATSRTRYGANVLTF	TGTGCCACCAGCAGAACCAGATATGGGGCCAACGTCCTGACTTTC
13	-	TRBV5-5	-	TRBJ2-7	CASSLAGSYEQYF	TGTGCCAGCAGCTTAGCAGGCTCCTACGAGCAGTACTTC
15	-	TRBV29-1	TRBD1	TRBJ2-4	CSVEAFRTGSNIQYF	TGCAGCGTTGAGGCCTTCCGGACAGGGAGCAACATTCAGTACTTC
18	-	TRBV23-1	TRBD1	TRBJ2-7	CASSQFNPHGQGMYEQYF	TGCGCCAGCAGTCAATTCAATCCGCACGGACAGGGGATGTACGAGCAGTACTTC
16	-	TRBV5-4	TRBD1	TRBJ2-2	CASSPRQGGNTGELFF	TGTGCCAGCAGCCCCAGACAGGGGGGGAACACCGGGGAGCTGTTTTTT
13	-	TRBV30	TRBD1	TRBJ1-2	CAWTLTGVDGYTF	TGTGCCTGGACTCTAACAGGGGTCGATGGCTACACCTTC
16	-	TRBV25-1	TRBD2	TRBJ2-5	CASSEGRLAGRETQYF	TGTGCCAGCAGTGAAGGGAGACTAGCGGGACGGGAGACCCAGTACTTC
15	-	TRBV7-9	TRBD2	TRBJ2-1	CASSFSRGSYNEQFF	TGTGCCAGCAGCTTCTCGCGGGGGTCCTACAATGAGCAGTTCTTC
18	once	TRBV18	-	TRBJ2-3	CASSPPNSPRTGTDTQYF	TGTGCCAGCTCACCACCTAACTCACCGAGGACAGGCACAGATACGCAGTATTTT
16	-	TRBV5-6	TRBD1	TRBJ2-7	CASSMGADRARFEQYF	TGTGCCAGCAGCATGGGAGCGGACAGGGCTAGGTTCGAGCAGTACTTC
19	-	TRBV19	TRBD1	TRBJ2-6	CASSISAYRGSSGANVLTF	TGTGCCAGTAGTATTTCGGCTTACAGGGGGTCCTCTGGGGCCAACGTCCTGACTTTC
14	-	TRBV6-5	TRBD1	TRBJ1-1	CASRSTGRITEAFF	TGTGCCAGCAGGTCGACAGGGAGAATCACTGAAGCTTTCTTT